The entry that follows covers one T cell receptor beta chain sequence. The antigen is undetermined. The read finishes 3 residues shy of the CDR3 end, and the germline J gene is used to complete it. This record comes from a study of T cell clonality in common variable immunodeficiency. Whole-study results and caveats: In common variable immunodeficiency, TCR beta chains reportedly carried fewer deletions and N-nucleotide insertions.

Measured with immunoSEQ multiplex PCR; TCRdb has only the in-frame clones, and not every one. In total the sample includes 25,000 to 30,000 clones, none of them seen once. The germline gives CDR1 GTSNPN, CDR2 SVGIG (reference sequence). The CDR3 extends over 16 amino acids. With V trimmed by 4 bases and J by 2 bases, 11 bases remained unmatched. The J gene is TRBJ2-1, the V gene TRBV30, with 7 bases that match TRBD2. This TCR was sampled from a human donor with common variable immunodeficiency. Sequenced material: peripheral blood mononuclear cells. The CDR3 loop is CAWKVVSAGPYNEQFF. The covered CDR3 bases are TGTGCCTGGAAGGTTGTTTCAGCGGGACCCTACAATGAG.